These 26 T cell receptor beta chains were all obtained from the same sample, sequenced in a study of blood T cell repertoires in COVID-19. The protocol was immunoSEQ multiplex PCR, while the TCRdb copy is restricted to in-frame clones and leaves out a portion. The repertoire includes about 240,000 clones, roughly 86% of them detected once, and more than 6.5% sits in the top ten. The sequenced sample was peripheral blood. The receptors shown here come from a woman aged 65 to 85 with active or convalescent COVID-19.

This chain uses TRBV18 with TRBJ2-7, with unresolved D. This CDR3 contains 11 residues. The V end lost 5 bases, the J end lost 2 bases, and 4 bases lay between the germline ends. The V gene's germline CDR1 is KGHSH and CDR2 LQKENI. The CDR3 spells CASSYTYEQYF. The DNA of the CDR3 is TGTGCCAGCTCATATACCTACGAGCAGTACTTC.

The CDR3 reads CASDNLGAETQYF. Written as DNA, the CDR3 is TGTGCCAGTGACAACCTCGGCGCTGAGACCCAGTACTTC. The chain is built from TRBV19 and TRBJ2-5; D unclear. The CDR3 totals 13 residues. CDR1 is LNHDA, CDR2 SQIVND, per germline (reference sequence). Trimming left V 8 bases short and J 5 bases short, with 15 bases between.

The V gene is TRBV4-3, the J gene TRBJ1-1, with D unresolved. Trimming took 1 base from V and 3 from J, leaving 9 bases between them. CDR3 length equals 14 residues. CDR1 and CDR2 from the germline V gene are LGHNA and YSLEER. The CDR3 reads CASSQVSGYTEAFF. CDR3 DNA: TGCGCCAGCAGCCAAGTTAGCGGTTACACTGAAGCTTTCTTT.

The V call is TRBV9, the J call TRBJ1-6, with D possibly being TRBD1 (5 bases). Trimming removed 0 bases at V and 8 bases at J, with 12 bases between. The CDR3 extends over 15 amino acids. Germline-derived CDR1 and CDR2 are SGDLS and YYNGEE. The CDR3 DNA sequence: TGTGCCAGCAGCGTAGGATCAGAGACAGATTCACCCCTCCACTTT. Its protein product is CASSVGSETDSPLHF.

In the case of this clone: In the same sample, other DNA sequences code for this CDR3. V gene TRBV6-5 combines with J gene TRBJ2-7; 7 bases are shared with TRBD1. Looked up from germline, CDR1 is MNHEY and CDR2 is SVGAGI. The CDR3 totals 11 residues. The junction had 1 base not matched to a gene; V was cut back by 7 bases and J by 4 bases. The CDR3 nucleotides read TGTGCCAGCACAGGGGGTTACGAGCAGTACTTC. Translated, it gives CASTGGYEQYF.

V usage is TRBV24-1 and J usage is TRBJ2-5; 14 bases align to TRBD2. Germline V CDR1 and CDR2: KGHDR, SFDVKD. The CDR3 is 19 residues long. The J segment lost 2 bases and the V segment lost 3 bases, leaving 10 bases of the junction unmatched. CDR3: CATSDPRLAGGFGQETQYF. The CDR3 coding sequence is TGTGCCACCAGTGATCCTCGACTAGCGGGGGGGTTTGGTCAAGAGACCCAGTACTTC.

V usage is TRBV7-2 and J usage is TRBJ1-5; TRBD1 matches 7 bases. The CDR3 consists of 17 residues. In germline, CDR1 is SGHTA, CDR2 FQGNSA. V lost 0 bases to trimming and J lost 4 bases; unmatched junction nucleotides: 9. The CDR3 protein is CASSLAPGQSRNQPQHF. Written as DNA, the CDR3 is TGTGCCAGCAGCTTAGCCCCGGGACAGAGCCGGAATCAGCCCCAGCATTTT.

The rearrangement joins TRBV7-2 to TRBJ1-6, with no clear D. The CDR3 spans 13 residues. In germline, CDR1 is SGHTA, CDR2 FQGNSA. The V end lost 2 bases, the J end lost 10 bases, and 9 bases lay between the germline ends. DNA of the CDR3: TGTGCCAGCAGCTTACGGGGAGGGTCACCCCTCCACTTT. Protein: CASSLRGGSPLHF.

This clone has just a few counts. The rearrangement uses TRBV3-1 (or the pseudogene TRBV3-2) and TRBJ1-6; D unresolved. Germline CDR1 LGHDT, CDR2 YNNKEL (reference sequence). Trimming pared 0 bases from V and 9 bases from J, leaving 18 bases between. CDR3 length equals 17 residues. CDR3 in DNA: TGTGCCAGCAGCCAAGATCTTCCGGCGGCGTCAAGTTCACCCCTCCACTTT. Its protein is CASSQDLPAASSSPLHF.

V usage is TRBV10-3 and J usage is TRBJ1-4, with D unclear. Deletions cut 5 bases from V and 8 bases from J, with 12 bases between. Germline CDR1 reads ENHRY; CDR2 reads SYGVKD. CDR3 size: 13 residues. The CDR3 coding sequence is TGTGCCATCAGTCCGAGGTCCAGAGAAAAACTGTTTTTT. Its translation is CAISPRSREKLFF.

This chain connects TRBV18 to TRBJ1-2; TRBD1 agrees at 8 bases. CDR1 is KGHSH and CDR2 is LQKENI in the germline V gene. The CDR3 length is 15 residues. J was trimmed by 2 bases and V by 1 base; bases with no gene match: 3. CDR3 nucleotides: TGTGCCAGCTCACCACGGACAGGGCGGAACTATGGCTACACCTTC. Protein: CASSPRTGRNYGYTF. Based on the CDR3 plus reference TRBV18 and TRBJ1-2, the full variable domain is NAGVMQNPRHLVRRRGQEARLRCSPMKGHSHVYWYRQLPEEGLKFMVYLQKENIIDESGMPKERFSAEFPKEGPSILRIQQVVRGDSAAYFCASSPRTGRNYGYTFGSGTRLTVV.

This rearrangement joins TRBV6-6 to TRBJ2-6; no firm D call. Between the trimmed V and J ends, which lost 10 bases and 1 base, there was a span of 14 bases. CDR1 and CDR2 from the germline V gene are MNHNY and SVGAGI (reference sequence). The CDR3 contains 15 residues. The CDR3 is CATRVSTSGANVLTF. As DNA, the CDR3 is TGTGCCACCCGGGTCTCGACTTCTGGGGCCAACGTCCTGACTTTC.

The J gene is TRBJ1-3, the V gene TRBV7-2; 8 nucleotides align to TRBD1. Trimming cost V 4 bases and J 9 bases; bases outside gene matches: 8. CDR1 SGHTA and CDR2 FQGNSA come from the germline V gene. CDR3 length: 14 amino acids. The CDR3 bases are TGTGCCAGCAGCTCAACTGGACAGGGCTCCACCATATATTTT. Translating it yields CASSSTGQGSTIYF.

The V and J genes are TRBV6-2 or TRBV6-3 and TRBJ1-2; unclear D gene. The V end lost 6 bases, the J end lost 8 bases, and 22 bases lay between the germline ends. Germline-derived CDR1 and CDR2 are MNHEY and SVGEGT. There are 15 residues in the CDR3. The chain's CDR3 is CASSPTNGALGGYTF. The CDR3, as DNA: TGTGCCAGCAGCCCGACTAATGGTGCCCTCGGGGGCTACACCTTC.

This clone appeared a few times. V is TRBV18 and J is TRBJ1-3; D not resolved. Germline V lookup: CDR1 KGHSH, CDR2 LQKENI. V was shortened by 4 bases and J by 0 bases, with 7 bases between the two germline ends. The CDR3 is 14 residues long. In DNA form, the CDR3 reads TGTGCCAGCTCACTGGACTTCTCTGGAAACACCATATATTTT. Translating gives CASSLDFSGNTIYF.

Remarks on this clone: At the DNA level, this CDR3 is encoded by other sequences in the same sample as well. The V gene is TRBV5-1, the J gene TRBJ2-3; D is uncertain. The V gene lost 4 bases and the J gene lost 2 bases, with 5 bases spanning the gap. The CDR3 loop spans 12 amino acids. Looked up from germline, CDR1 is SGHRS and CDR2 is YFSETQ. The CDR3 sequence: CASSVLTDTQYF. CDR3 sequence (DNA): TGCGCCAGCAGCGTACTCACAGATACGCAGTATTTT.

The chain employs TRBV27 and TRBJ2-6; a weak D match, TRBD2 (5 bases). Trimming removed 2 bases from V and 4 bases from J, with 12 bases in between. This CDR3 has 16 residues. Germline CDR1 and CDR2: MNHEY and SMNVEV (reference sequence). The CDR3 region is CASSLMRANGANVLTF. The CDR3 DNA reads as TGTGCCAGCAGTTTAATGAGGGCGAACGGGGCCAACGTCCTGACTTTC.

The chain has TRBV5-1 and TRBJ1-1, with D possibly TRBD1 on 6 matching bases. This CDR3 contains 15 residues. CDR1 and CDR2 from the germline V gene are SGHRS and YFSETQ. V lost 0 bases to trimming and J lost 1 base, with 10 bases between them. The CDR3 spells CASSLEGHPNTEAFF. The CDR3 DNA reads TGCGCCAGCAGCTTGGAGGGACACCCGAACACTGAAGCTTTCTTT.

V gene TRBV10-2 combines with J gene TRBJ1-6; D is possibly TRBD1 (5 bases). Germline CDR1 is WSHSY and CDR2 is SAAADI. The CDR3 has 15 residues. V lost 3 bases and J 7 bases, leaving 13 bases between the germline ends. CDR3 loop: CASSDDSSFNSPLHF. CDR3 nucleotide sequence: TGCGCCAGCAGTGATGACAGCTCTTTCAATTCACCCCTCCACTTT.

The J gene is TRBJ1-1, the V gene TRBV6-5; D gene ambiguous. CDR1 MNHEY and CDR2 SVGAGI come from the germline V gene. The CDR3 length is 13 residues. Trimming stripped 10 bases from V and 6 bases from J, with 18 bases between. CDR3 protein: CATYRGKHAEAFF. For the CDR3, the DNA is TGTGCCACTTACCGGGGAAAGCACGCTGAAGCTTTCTTT.

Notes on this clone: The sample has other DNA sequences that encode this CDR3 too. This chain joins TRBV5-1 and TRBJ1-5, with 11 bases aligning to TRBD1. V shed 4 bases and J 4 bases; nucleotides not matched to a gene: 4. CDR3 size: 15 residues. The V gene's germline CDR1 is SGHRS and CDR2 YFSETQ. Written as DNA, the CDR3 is TGCGCCAGCAGCCCGGGACAGGGGGGGAATCAGCCCCAGCATTTT. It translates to CASSPGQGGNQPQHF.

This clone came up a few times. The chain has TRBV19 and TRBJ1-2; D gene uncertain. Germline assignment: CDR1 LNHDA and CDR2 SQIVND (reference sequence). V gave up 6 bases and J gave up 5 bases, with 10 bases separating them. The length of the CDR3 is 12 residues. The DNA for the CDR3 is TGTGCCAGTAGCCTCGAGGGATATGGCTACACCTTC. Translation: CASSLEGYGYTF.

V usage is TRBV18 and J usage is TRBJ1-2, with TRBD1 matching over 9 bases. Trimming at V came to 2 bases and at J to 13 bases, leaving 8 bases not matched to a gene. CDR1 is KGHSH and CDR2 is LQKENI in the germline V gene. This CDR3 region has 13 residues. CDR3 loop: CASSPRTGEWGTF. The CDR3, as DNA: TGTGCCAGCTCACCAAGGACAGGGGAGTGGGGCACCTTC.

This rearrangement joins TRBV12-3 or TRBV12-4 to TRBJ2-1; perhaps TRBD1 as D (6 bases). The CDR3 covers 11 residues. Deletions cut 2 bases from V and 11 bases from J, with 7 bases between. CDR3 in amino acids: CASSLRDKQFF. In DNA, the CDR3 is TGTGCCAGCAGTTTAAGGGACAAGCAGTTCTTC.

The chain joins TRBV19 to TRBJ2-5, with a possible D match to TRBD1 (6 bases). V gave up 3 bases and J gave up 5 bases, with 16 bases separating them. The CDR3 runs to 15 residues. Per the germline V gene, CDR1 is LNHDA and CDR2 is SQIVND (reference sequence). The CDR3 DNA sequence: TGTGCCAGTAGTATTGGGGTCATGGGGGCGGAGACCCAGTACTTC. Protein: CASSIGVMGAETQYF. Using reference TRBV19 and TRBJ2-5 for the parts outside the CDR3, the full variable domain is DGGITQSPKYLFRKEGQNVTLSCEQNLNHDAMYWYRQDPGQGLRLIYYSQIVNDFQKGDIAEGYSVSREKKESFPLTVTSAQKNPTAFYLCASSIGVMGAETQYFGPGTRLLVL.

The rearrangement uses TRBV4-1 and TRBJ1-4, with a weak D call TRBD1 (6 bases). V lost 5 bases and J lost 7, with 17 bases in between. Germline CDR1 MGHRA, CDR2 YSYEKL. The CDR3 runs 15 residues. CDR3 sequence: CASSTGTQGPEKLFF. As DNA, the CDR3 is TGCGCCAGCAGCACCGGGACACAAGGACCTGAAAAACTGTTTTTT.